This T cell receptor (beta chain) was identified during a study of cytotoxic CD8 clonotypes in ibrutinib-treated CLL (dated by TCRdb to the early 2020s). Broadly, across the study: In this cohort, approximately 15 patients were treatment-naive and approximately 10 were relapsed/refractory, while around 17 had unmutated IGHV. Responses were partial in some 24 patients and complete in 2; after median around 65 months follow-up, around 15 stayed in remission and 12 progressed. Response samples were taken after a median of around 13 months on treatment, ranging from about 6 to 36 months. On average, each sample had about 250,000 productive templates and more than 75,000 productive rearrangements. Of the 70 to 90 people in the trial, 25 to 30 had longitudinal samples available. Cryopreserved peripheral blood mononuclear cells were collected before treatment, at response, and at either disease progression or sustained remission. Every remission and progressive disease sample was obtained while ibrutinib was still being received by the patients. The research as a whole found: Clonality rose at ibrutinib response, remained stable during sustained remission, and dropped back toward baseline at progression. Baseline clonality exceeded that of age-matched healthy donors and correlated strongly with circulating CD8+ T-cell counts. Public clonotypes were rare and either shrank or stayed stable during treatment, and the rise in clonality at ibrutinib response reflected expansion of private clonotypes. Lymph node repertoires were not examined, and the timing of sampling was not matched between patients in sustained remission and those whose disease progressed.

What this sample's time point label stands for: 20 to 25 months on ibrutinib. For TCR beta library preparation, roughly 2 micrograms of genomic DNA were extracted from the cryopreserved PBMCs. Longitudinal blood samples from CLL patients receiving ibrutinib monotherapy were subjected to high-throughput TCR beta sequencing. The patients took part in an open-label, single-center phase 2 trial of ibrutinib monotherapy. A MiSeq instrument was used for deep resolution sequencing, which targeted depths ranging from 1 in 1 million up to 1 in 200,000 T cells, with coverage averaging 10x for each clonotype. TCR beta libraries were generated with the immunoSEQ hsTCRB Kit. Regarding the original processing steps: The data were analyzed with ImmunoSEQ Analyzer and ImmunoSEQ Data Assistant, and V, D and J gene assignments followed IMGT definitions. Clonality, which ranges from 0 to 1, was calculated by subtracting the normalized Shannon entropy of productive rearrangement frequencies from one. Only overrepresented clonotypes making up at least 0.05% of each patient's repertoire were included in the public clonotype analysis. Repertoires from approximately 12 age-matched healthy donors in immuneACCESS were used as clonality controls. TCRdb obtained this table from immuneACCESS and retained in-frame rearrangements with V and J assigned. These tables miss some clones; where compared with another copy, unresolved V genes account for less than half of the shortfall, and the remainder is unexplained. The V and J calls and clone size were taken over from that table, and D and trimming were inferred from the DNA. This sample holds roughly 190,000 clones; 72% were observed only once. The ten largest clones represent around an eighth of the sample.

From the germline V gene (reference sequence), CDR1 is SEHNR and CDR2 is FQNEAQ. The CDR3 runs 17 amino acids, cysteine and phenylalanine included. Only the CDR3 region is kept as DNA, spanning 51 bases read in frame from base 1. Deletion took 0 bases off V and 3 bases off J, with a span of 18 bases between the germline ends. Comment on this clone: Its target antigen remains unknown. No qualities accompany the bases; no much larger clone lies one base away.

The sequence was collected from a human donor with chronic lymphocytic leukemia. The chain couples TRBV7-9 to TRBJ2-7; the D region is possibly TRBD1 or TRBD2, each matching across 5 bases. The material was PBMCs, obtained after 24 months of ibrutinib treatment. CDR3 region: CASSLASTGTHDYEQYF. The base sequence is TGTGCCAGCAGCTTAGCAAGCACCGGGACCCACGACTACGAGCAGTACTTC.